The source of this T cell receptor beta chain is a study of blood T cells in healthy people across ages. Findings and caveats of the study: TCR beta diversity per million T cells fell roughly linearly with age. The long-lived group displayed more naive CD4+ cells, plus higher diversity, than the aged donors did.

A second PCR of roughly 7 to 11 cycles used a sample-barcoded 5' primer and a J-beta primer mix. Each cDNA molecule was tagged by a template-switch adaptor with 12 random nucleotides. Any given sample supplied a minimum of 3 million CDR3-containing paired-end reads. TCRdb reprocessed the 5' RACE reads with MiXCR, giving one entry per CDR3 protein. The data show about 290,000 distinct CDR3 sequences, roughly 27% seen once. The CDR3 loop spans 15 amino acids. The germline V gene encodes CDR1 SGHTA and CDR2 FQGNSA. V lost 1 base and J lost 2, with 11 bases in between. This clonotype was observed a handful of times. Its matching antigen is unknown.

The clonotype originates from a woman aged 65 to 85 in good health. This chain uses TRBV7-2 with TRBJ1-1; D not resolved. The specimen sequenced was blood. For the CDR3, the DNA is TGTGCCAGCAGCTTAGGTTTGGCCAGCAACACTGAAGCTTTCTTT. Amino acid sequence: CASSLGLASNTEAFF.